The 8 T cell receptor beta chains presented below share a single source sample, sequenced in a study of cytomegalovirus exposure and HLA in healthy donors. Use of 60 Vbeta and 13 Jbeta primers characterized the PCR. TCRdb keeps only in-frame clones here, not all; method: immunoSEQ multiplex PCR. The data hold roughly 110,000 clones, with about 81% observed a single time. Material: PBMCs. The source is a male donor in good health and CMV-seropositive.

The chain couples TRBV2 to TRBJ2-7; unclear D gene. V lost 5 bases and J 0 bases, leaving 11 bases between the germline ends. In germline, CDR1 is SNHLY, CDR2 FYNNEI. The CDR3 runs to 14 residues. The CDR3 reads CASSRHQSSYEQYF. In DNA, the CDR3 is TGTGCCAGCAGTAGACACCAGAGCTCCTACGAGCAGTACTTC.

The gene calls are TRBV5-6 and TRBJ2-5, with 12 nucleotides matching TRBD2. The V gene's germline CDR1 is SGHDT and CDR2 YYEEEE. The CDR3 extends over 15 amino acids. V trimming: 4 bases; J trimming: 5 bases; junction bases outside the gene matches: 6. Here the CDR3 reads CASSRLAGVAETQYF. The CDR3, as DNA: TGTGCCAGCAGCAGACTAGCGGGGGTCGCGGAGACCCAGTACTTC.

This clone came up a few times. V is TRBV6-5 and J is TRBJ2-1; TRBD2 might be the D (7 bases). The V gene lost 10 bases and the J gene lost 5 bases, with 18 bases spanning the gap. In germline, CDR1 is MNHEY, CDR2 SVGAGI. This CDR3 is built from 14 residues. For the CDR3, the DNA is TGTGCCACGTGTTGGGGGGGCAAAAACAATGAGCAGTTCTTC. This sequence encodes CATCWGGKNNEQFF.

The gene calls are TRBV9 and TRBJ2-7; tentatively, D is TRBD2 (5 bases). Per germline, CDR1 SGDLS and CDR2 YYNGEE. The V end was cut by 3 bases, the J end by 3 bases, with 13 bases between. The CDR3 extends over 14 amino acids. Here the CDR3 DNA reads TGTGCCAGCAGCGCCCAGACCGGAGGCTACGAGCAGTACTTC. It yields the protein CASSAQTGGYEQYF.

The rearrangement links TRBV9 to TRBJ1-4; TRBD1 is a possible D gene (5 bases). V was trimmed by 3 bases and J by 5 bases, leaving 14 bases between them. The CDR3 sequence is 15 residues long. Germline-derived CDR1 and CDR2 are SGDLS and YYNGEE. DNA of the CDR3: TGTGCCAGCAGCGAAGGGACTCTGCCCAATGAAAAACTGTTTTTT. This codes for CASSEGTLPNEKLFF.

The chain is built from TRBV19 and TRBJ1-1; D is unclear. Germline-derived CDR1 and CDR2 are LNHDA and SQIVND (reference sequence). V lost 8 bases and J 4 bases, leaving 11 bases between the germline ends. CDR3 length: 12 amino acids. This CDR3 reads CASFWSATEAFF. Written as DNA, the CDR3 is TGTGCCAGTTTTTGGAGTGCCACTGAAGCTTTCTTT.

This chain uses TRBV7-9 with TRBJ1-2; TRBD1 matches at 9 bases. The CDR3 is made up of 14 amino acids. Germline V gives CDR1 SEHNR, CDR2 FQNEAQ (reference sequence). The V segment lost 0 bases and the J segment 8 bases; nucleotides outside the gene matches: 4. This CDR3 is CASSLAGTGFGYTF. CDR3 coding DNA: TGTGCCAGCAGCTTAGCCGGGACAGGGTTCGGCTACACCTTC.

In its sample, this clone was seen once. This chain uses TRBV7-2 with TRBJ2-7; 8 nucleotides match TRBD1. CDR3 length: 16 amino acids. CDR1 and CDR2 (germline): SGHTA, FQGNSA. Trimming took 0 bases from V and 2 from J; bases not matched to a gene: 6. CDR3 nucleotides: TGTGCCAGCAGCTTAGCCGGCAGGGGGCTGCCCTACGAGCAGTACTTC. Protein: CASSLAGRGLPYEQYF.